These 21 T cell receptor beta chains were all obtained from the same sample, sequenced in a study of cytomegalovirus exposure and HLA in healthy donors. This PCR relied on a set of 60 Vbeta primers and 13 Jbeta primers. Using immunoSEQ multiplex PCR, the repertoire was profiled, and TCRdb retains in-frame clones only, with some absent. The sample contains about 160,000 clones, less than 85% of which appear only once. The sequenced material came from PBMCs. These receptors were taken from a boy aged 2 to 10 in good health and CMV-seronegative.

The chain employs TRBV27 and TRBJ1-1; 7 bases fit TRBD1. CDR3 length: 14 residues. The germline CDR1 and CDR2 sequences are MNHEY and SMNVEV (reference sequence). Trimming cost V 3 bases and J 5 bases; bases outside gene matches: 6. As DNA, the CDR3 is TGTGCCAGCAGTTTTGGAGGGGGCAGGACTGAAGCTTTCTTT. Translated: CASSFGGGRTEAFF.

This clone has a single count. This chain joins TRBV5-1 and TRBJ1-2; 7 bases are shared with TRBD1. The CDR3 is made up of 14 amino acids. V was pared by 0 bases and J by 8 bases, with 7 bases of the junction left unmatched. CDR1 is SGHRS and CDR2 is YFSETQ in the germline V gene. The CDR3 DNA is TGCGCCAGCAGCTTGGGACAGGGAATTTGGGGCTACACCTTC. This encodes CASSLGQGIWGYTF. Filled out from reference TRBV5-1 and TRBJ1-2, the complete variable domain reads KAGVTQTPRYLIKTRGQQVTLSCSPISGHRSVSWYQQTPGQGLQFLFEYFSETQRNKGNFPGRFSGRQFSNSRSEMNVSTLELGDSALYLCASSLGQGIWGYTFGSGTRLTVV.

The CDR3, as DNA: TGTGCCAGCAGCGAATGGGACCAGGGACACAACAATGAGCAGTTCTTC. It encodes CASSEWDQGHNNEQFF. The chain combines TRBV6-1 with TRBJ2-1, with a tentative D call TRBD1 (6 bases). The CDR3 has 16 residues. V was shortened by 6 bases and J by 5 bases, with 20 bases between the two germline ends. Germline loops: CDR1 MNHNS, CDR2 SASEGT.

Written as DNA, the CDR3 is TGTGCCATCAGCGGACAGGGTGACAATGAGCAGTTCTTC. Its translation: CAISGQGDNEQFF. The J gene is TRBJ2-1, the V gene TRBV10-3; 8 bases match TRBD1. The CDR3 has 13 residues. V shed 6 bases, J shed 5 bases, and the junction held 3 bases outside the gene matches. CDR1 is ENHRY and CDR2 is SYGVKD in the germline V gene.

This clone was counted a single time. The chain is built from TRBV5-4 and TRBJ1-2; D may be TRBD1 (5 bases). V lost 4 bases, J lost 4 bases, and 17 bases lay in between. This CDR3 spans 15 amino acids. Germline V gene sequence: CDR1 SGHNT, CDR2 YYREEE (reference sequence). The DNA of the CDR3 is TGTGCCAGCAGCCAGTGGGGGGAGACCCCCTATGGCTACACCTTC. This translates into CASSQWGETPYGYTF.

V and J are TRBV7-9 and TRBJ2-5, with a weak D call TRBD2 (5 bases). The ends were cut back, 2 bases at V and 1 base at J, with 11 bases in the middle. The V gene's germline CDR1 is SEHNR and CDR2 FQNEAQ (reference sequence). The CDR3 contains 15 residues. The CDR3 loop reads CASSLKAAGQETQYF. The CDR3, as DNA: TGTGCCAGCAGCTTAAAGGCGGCGGGCCAAGAGACCCAGTACTTC.

The chain is built from TRBV29-1 and TRBJ2-1; 14 nucleotides line up with TRBD2. Germline-derived CDR1 and CDR2 are SQVTM and ANQGSEA. After removal of 3 bases from V and 0 bases from J, the junction contained 7 bases not matched to a gene. The CDR3 has 18 amino acids. The CDR3 is CSVEGLAGALTSYNEQFF. The CDR3 bases are TGCAGCGTTGAGGGACTAGCGGGAGCTTTGACCTCCTACAATGAGCAGTTCTTC.

This CDR3 reads CASSYNRNTGELFF. The DNA for the CDR3 is TGTGCCAGCAGTTACAACAGAAACACCGGGGAGCTGTTTTTT. The chain joins TRBV6-6 to TRBJ2-2; D is unresolved. CDR1 is MNHNY and CDR2 is SVGAGI in the germline V gene (reference sequence). The CDR3 extends over 14 amino acids. V lost 2 bases, J lost 2 bases, and 6 bases lay in between.

V and J are TRBV7-6 and TRBJ2-7; D might be TRBD2 (5 bases). The CDR3 spans 16 residues. Germline-derived CDR1 and CDR2 are SGHVS and FNYEAQ. Trimming stripped 4 bases from V and 1 base from J, with 17 bases between. The CDR3 DNA reads as TGTGCCAGCAGCTCAAGGACTCGGACGGGGTCCTACGAGCAGTACTTC. It is translated as CASSSRTRTGSYEQYF.

CDR3 coding DNA: TGTGCCAGCAGTTTAAAAGGCTACGGGAGGGAAAGGAGTCAGCCCCAGCATTTT. This encodes CASSLKGYGRERSQPQHF. The rearrangement joins TRBV28 to TRBJ1-5, with no clear D. From germline, CDR1 is MDHEN and CDR2 SYDVKM. V lost 2 bases and J 6 bases, leaving 23 bases between the germline ends. The CDR3 spans 18 residues.

The genes are TRBV19 and TRBJ1-4; possibly TRBD1 for D (5 bases). The germline V gene has CDR1 LNHDA and CDR2 SQIVND (reference sequence). This CDR3 spans 16 amino acids. The ends were cut back, 6 bases at V and 3 bases at J, with 17 bases in the middle. CDR3: CASRSTTGPSNEKLFF. The DNA for the CDR3 is TGTGCCAGTAGATCCACTACAGGACCGTCTAATGAAAAACTGTTTTTT.

In its sample, this clone was seen once. The chain carries TRBV6-1 and TRBJ1-5; 8 positions match TRBD1. V trimming: 6 bases; J trimming: 2 bases; junction bases outside the gene matches: 3. Germline loops: CDR1 MNHNS, CDR2 SASEGT. This CDR3 has 14 amino acids. CDR3 sequence (DNA): TGTGCCAGCAGCCAGACAGGGGGCAATCAGCCCCAGCATTTT. It is translated as CASSQTGGNQPQHF.

This chain links TRBV2 with TRBJ1-5, with TRBD1 identical over 7 bases. Looked up from germline, CDR1 is SNHLY and CDR2 is FYNNEI. This CDR3 is built from 16 residues. Unmatched junction bases numbered 14, after V lost 6 bases and J lost 6 bases. The CDR3 here is CASRRTLDRASQPQHF. In nucleotides, the CDR3 is TGTGCCAGCAGAAGAACCCTAGACAGGGCTAGTCAGCCCCAGCATTTT.

This chain joins TRBV27 and TRBJ2-1; possibly TRBD2 for D (6 bases). Trimming stripped 5 bases from V and 0 bases from J, with 14 bases between. The CDR3 is 16 residues long. The germline CDR1 and CDR2 sequences are MNHEY and SMNVEV (reference sequence). This CDR3 reads CASSIRDGSSYNEQFF. DNA of the CDR3: TGTGCCAGCAGTATACGAGACGGGAGCTCCTACAATGAGCAGTTCTTC.

Only one count was recorded for this clone. This chain connects TRBV27 to TRBJ1-2; D perhaps matches TRBD1 (6 bases). Germline V gene data show CDR1 as MNHEY and CDR2 as SMNVEV (reference sequence). The CDR3 consists of 14 residues. Trimming pared 4 bases from V and 8 bases from J, leaving 17 bases between. The DNA of the CDR3 is TGTGCCAGCAGTTCAGAACTCAGGGGAGGGGGCTACACCTTC. This codes for CASSSELRGGGYTF.

J is TRBJ2-7 and V is TRBV27; 7 bases agree with TRBD2. CDR1 and CDR2 from the germline V gene are MNHEY and SMNVEV (reference sequence). V lost 3 bases, J lost 3 bases, and 8 bases stayed unmatched. The CDR3 totals 15 residues. In nucleotides, the CDR3 is TGTGCCAGCAGTTTTCTGGGCGGGAGAGACTACGAGCAGTACTTC. As protein: CASSFLGGRDYEQYF.

The rearrangement joins TRBV2 to TRBJ1-3, with D hard to call. The germline V gene encodes CDR1 SNHLY and CDR2 FYNNEI. CDR3 length: 11 residues. The V and J ends lost 8 bases and 4 bases respectively, with 6 bases between them. The CDR3 nucleotides are TGTGCCAGCTCCGTGGGAAACACCATATATTTT. It codes for CASSVGNTIYF.

The gene calls are TRBV29-1 and TRBJ1-2; D call uncertain. Germline-derived CDR1 and CDR2 are SQVTM and ANQGSEA. The CDR3 loop spans 13 amino acids. V was pared by 5 bases and J by 2 bases, with 12 bases between. The CDR3: CSVRKDLNYGYTF. Here the CDR3 DNA reads TGCAGCGTTAGAAAGGACTTGAACTATGGCTACACCTTC. Combining the CDR3 with reference TRBV29-1 and TRBJ1-2 gives the whole variable domain SAVISQKPSRDICQRGTSLTIQCQVDSQVTMMFWYRQQPGQSLTLIATANQGSEATYESGFVIDKFPISRPNLTFSTLTVSNMSPEDSSIYLCSVRKDLNYGYTFGSGTRLTVV.

In regard to this clone: The junction does not match germline at one end; this may be a read error. The DNA of the CDR3 is TGTGCCAGCAGGGGGGGACAGTGGAATGCCTTC. It codes for CASRGGQWNAF. The rearrangement joins TRBV2 to TRBJ1-2, with 7 positions matching TRBD1. From germline, CDR1 is SNHLY and CDR2 FYNNEI. The CDR3 consists of 11 residues.

The J gene is TRBJ2-1, the V gene TRBV13; 8 nucleotides match TRBD2. V lost 5 bases, J lost 2 bases, and 8 bases stayed unmatched. The germline V gene encodes CDR1 PRHDT and CDR2 FYEKMQ (reference sequence). This CDR3 comprises 16 residues. Here the CDR3 reads CASSPPLAVTYNEQFF. The CDR3 bases are TGTGCCAGCAGCCCCCCACTAGCGGTAACCTACAATGAGCAGTTCTTC.

The rearrangement joins TRBV28 to TRBJ2-1; TRBD2 might be the D (6 bases). CDR1 is MDHEN, CDR2 SYDVKM, per germline. The CDR3 covers 16 residues. V lost 2 bases, J lost 7 bases, and 18 bases lay in between. The CDR3 coding sequence is TGTGCCAGCAGTTTAGAAGGAGGGGCCCCGGGGAATGAGCAGTTCTTC. It yields the protein CASSLEGGAPGNEQFF.